Listed below are T cell receptor beta chains from one sample, sequenced in a study of cytomegalovirus exposure and HLA in healthy donors. Only in-frame clones appear in the TCRdb table, and some are missing; sequencing was by immunoSEQ multiplex PCR. The table includes about 170,000 clones, roughly 80% detected once. The source material was PBMCs. The receptor set was obtained from a man aged 25 to 45 in good health and CMV-seropositive. CDR3s include the opening cysteine and the closing phenylalanine or tryptophan. D genes are given only for firm matches. Some rows mark clone size as missing; the rest say once, few, many or name a class of expanded clone.

TRBD2	TRBV18	few	TRBJ2-4	TGTGCCAGCTCACCATCAAACGGGAGGATCAAAAACATTCAGTACTTC	CASSPSNGRIKNIQYF
TRBD1	TRBV4-2	-	TRBJ1-5	TGTGCCAGCAGCCAAGGACCGGGACAGGGGGCTGCGGGCAATCAGCCCCAGCATTTT	CASSQGPGQGAAGNQPQHF
-	TRBV20-1	once	TRBJ2-5	TGCAGTGCCAACCAAGAGACCCAGTACTTC	CSANQETQYF
TRBD1	TRBV7-3	-	TRBJ2-5	TGTGCCAGCAGCCAACCCCGGACAGGGGAGACCCAGTACTTC	CASSQPRTGETQYF
-	TRBV10-2	-	TRBJ1-5	TGCGCCAGCAGCGACGGGTCAATCAAGCCCCAGCATTTT	CASSDGSIKPQHF
-	TRBV5-1	-	TRBJ1-1	TGCGCCAGCAGCTTGGTCGGGGGGCGGGACGCTTTCTTT	CASSLVGGRDAFF
-	TRBV28	-	TRBJ1-2	TGTGCCAGCTATACCGGGTTCTGGTATGGCTACACCTTC	CASYTGFWYGYTF
-	TRBV19	-	TRBJ1-6	TGTGCCAGTAGGGGGGCAGAGAGCTCCTATAATTCACCCCTCCACTTT	CASRGAESSYNSPLHF
TRBD1	TRBV5-6	-	TRBJ2-3	TGTGCCAGCAGTCAGGGGGCCACAGATACGCAGTATTTT	CASSQGATDTQYF
TRBD1	TRBV5-1	-	TRBJ2-5	TGCGCCAGCAGTACCGGGACAGTGTACCAAGAGACCCAGTACTTC	CASSTGTVYQETQYF
TRBD1	TRBV19	-	TRBJ1-2	TGTGCCAGTAGCGGGACAGGGGGCTTCGGCTACACCTTC	CASSGTGGFGYTF
TRBD1	TRBV14	-	TRBJ1-2	TGTGCCAGCAGCACCCGACAGGGGATAAGCTATGGCTACACCTTC	CASSTRQGISYGYTF
-	TRBV30	-	TRBJ1-1	TGTGCCTGGCTGTCGCGGGGGATGAACACTGAAGCTTTCTTT	CAWLSRGMNTEAFF
TRBD1	TRBV5-4	-	TRBJ2-2	TGTGCCAGCAGCTTGCCCCGACAGGGGGCGCCCGGGGAGCTGTTTTTT	CASSLPRQGAPGELFF
-	TRBV27	-	TRBJ2-1	TGTGCCAGCAGTTTAACCCCGGGGTGGTCCTCCTACAATGAGCAGTTCTTC	CASSLTPGWSSYNEQFF
-	TRBV6-1	-	TRBJ2-1	TGTGCCAGCAGTGAAGCACAACACAATGAGCAGTTCTTC	CASSEAQHNEQFF
-	TRBV4-2	-	TRBJ1-3	TGTGCCAGCAGCCAGGGAGCTGGAAACACCATATATTTT	CASSQGAGNTIYF
-	TRBV6-5	-	TRBJ2-7	TGTGCCAGCAGTTACTCGACTCCTCAACGGGCCTACGAGCAGTACTTC	CASSYSTPQRAYEQYF
TRBD2	TRBV4-3	-	TRBJ2-5	TGCGCCAGCAGCCAAGAAGTCGCGGGGGGCGGGCGAGAGACCCAGTACTTC	CASSQEVAGGGRETQYF
TRBD1	TRBV6-1	-	TRBJ1-2	TGTGCCAGCACGGGACAGGGATATGGCTACACCTTC	CASTGQGYGYTF
TRBD1	TRBV27	once	TRBJ2-3	TGTGCCAGCAGTCCGTGGGCAGGGGGATCCACAGATACGCAGTATTTT	CASSPWAGGSTDTQYF
-	TRBV21-1	-	TRBJ2-7	TGTGCCAGCAGCAAAGTCGGAGATTCCGCTTACGAGCAGTACTTC	CASSKVGDSAYEQYF
-	TRBV4-2	-	TRBJ1-2	TGTGCCAGCAGACCACTCCAGACAGGCAACTATGGCTACACCTTC	CASRPLQTGNYGYTF
-	TRBV14	-	TRBJ1-4	TGTGCCAGCAGCCCCTCCAGGGTTGTCGCGACTAATGAAAAACTGTTTTTT	CASSPSRVVATNEKLFF
TRBD2	TRBV15	-	TRBJ2-1	TGTGCCACCAGCAGAGGTCTGGGGGGGAATTCCTACAATGAGCAGTTCTTC	CATSRGLGGNSYNEQFF
-	TRBV4-1	-	TRBJ1-4	TGCGCCAGCAGCCAAGATCTCGCAGCAACTAATGAAAAACTGTTTTTT	CASSQDLAATNEKLFF
-	TRBV19	once	TRBJ2-7	TGTGCCAGTAGTATAACAGGGTCAGCAATCTATGAGCAGTACTTC	CASSITGSAIYEQYF
-	TRBV11-3	-	TRBJ1-1	TGTGCCAGCAGCTTAGATTCCGTCGGTTCTACTTTCTTT	CASSLDSVGSTFF
TRBD2	TRBV14	-	TRBJ2-1	TGTGCCAGCAGCCAACTCGGACTAGCGGGAGTCAATGAGCAGTTCTTC	CASSQLGLAGVNEQFF
TRBD1	TRBV6-5	once	TRBJ2-7	TGTGCCGTCCGGGACAGGGGTACCTACGAGCAGTACTTC	CAVRDRGTYEQYF
-	TRBV14	-	TRBJ2-1	TGTGCCAGCAGCCAAGAACCCACACCCTCCTACAATGAGCAGTTCTTC	CASSQEPTPSYNEQFF
-	TRBV7-3	once	TRBJ2-1	TGTGCCAGCAGCTTACGCTACTCCTCCTACAATGAGCAGTTCTTC	CASSLRYSSYNEQFF
-	TRBV29-1	-	TRBJ1-3	TGCAGCGTTGAAGGGGGCGGTGGAAACACCATATATTTT	CSVEGGGGNTIYF
TRBD1	TRBV7-9	-	TRBJ1-5	TGTGCCAGCAGCTTGTCGGCAGGGGGCGCCGATAGCAATCAGCCCCAGCATTTT	CASSLSAGGADSNQPQHF
-	TRBV7-8	-	TRBJ2-1	TGTGCCAGCAGCTTAGAGCAGCGGACTACCTACAATGAGCAGTTCTTC	CASSLEQRTTYNEQFF
TRBD2	TRBV4-1	few	TRBJ2-5	TGCGCCAGCAGCCAAGAAGGACTAGCGGGGACCCAGTACTTC	CASSQEGLAGTQYF
-	TRBV12-5	-	TRBJ1-2	TGTGCTAGTGGCCTCCATGGAGCCCCCTTCTATGGCTACACCTTC	CASGLHGAPFYGYTF
TRBD2	TRBV5-1	few	TRBJ2-3	TGCGCCAGCAGCTTGGGTAGCGGGGGCGCGGATACGCAGTATTTT	CASSLGSGGADTQYF
TRBD1	TRBV19	-	TRBJ1-2	TGTGCCAGTAGTATAGGTCCAGGGGGCGCCTATGGCTACACCTTC	CASSIGPGGAYGYTF
TRBD1	TRBV4-1	-	TRBJ2-1	TGCGCCTCAAACAGGGGCTTCTCCTACAATGAGCAGTTCTTC	CASNRGFSYNEQFF
TRBD2	TRBV7-9	-	TRBJ2-3	TGCGCCAGCAGCCCCAGGGGACTAGCGGGACCAGATACGCAGTATTTT	CASSPRGLAGPDTQYF
TRBD1	TRBV30	-	TRBJ2-4	TGTGCCTGGAGTGTACAGGGGAACATAGACATTCAGTACTTC	CAWSVQGNIDIQYF
-	TRBV5-1	few	TRBJ1-1	TGCGCCAGCAGCTTGGAACAGCCGGAGGACACTGAAGCTTTCTTT	CASSLEQPEDTEAFF
TRBD1	TRBV2	-	TRBJ2-5	TGTGCCAGCAGCCAGGGGGCGTTGTCAACCCAGTACTTC	CASSQGALSTQYF
-	TRBV15	-	TRBJ1-2	TGTGCCACCAGCGGGAGGACGGGAAACTATGGCTACACCTTC	CATSGRTGNYGYTF
-	TRBV14	-	TRBJ2-7	TGTGCCAGCAGCCCCCACTCGACTAGTAGCGAGCAGTACTTC	CASSPHSTSSEQYF
-	TRBV13	few	TRBJ2-3	TGTGCCAGCAGCTCCCGACAGGCTAGACTCACAGATACGCAGTATTTT	CASSSRQARLTDTQYF
TRBD2	TRBV6-5	-	TRBJ2-1	TGTGCCAGCAGACGGACAGCGGGGGGGGAATATGAGCAGTTCTTC	CASRRTAGGEYEQFF
-	TRBV10-2	-	TRBJ2-2	TGCGCCAGCAGTGAACAGGGGAACACCGGGGAGCTGTTTTTT	CASSEQGNTGELFF
-	TRBV5-5	once	TRBJ1-5	TGTGCCAGCAGCATGGTTGCAGGGTATGGGAATCAGCCCCAGCATTTT	CASSMVAGYGNQPQHF
-	TRBV21-1	-	TRBJ2-7	TGTGCCAGCAGCAAAGGACCCTCGTTCGGGGTAAGTAACGAGCAGTACTTC	CASSKGPSFGVSNEQYF